This T cell receptor beta chain originates from a study of blood T cell repertoires in COVID-19. On the study more broadly: The samples span acute and convalescent COVID-19 from the United States, Italy and Spain. Sources were T cells, B-cell-depleted T cells, or PBMCs; the material itself was cDNA or gDNA.

The CDR3 runs to 15 residues. V lost 2 bases, J lost 3 bases, and 2 bases stayed unmatched. Germline loops: CDR1 SGDLS, CDR2 YYNGEE. Authors' data handling: The authors estimated nucleated cell counts from reference gene primer amplification. This table comes from immunoSEQ multiplex PCR, and its TCRdb copy is limited to in-frame clones, with some not included. The V and J calls and clone size were taken over from that table, and D and trimming were inferred from the DNA. In the table there are fewer than 300,000 clones, around four fifths of which are singletons. The clonotype was recovered from a woman in her 70s with active or convalescent COVID-19. The specimen was peripheral blood. The chain carries TRBV9 and TRBJ2-1; 10 bases are shared with TRBD2. The CDR3 spells CASSVTSGIYNEQFF. DNA for the CDR3: TGTGCCAGCAGCGTTACTAGCGGGATCTACAATGAGCAGTTCTTC.